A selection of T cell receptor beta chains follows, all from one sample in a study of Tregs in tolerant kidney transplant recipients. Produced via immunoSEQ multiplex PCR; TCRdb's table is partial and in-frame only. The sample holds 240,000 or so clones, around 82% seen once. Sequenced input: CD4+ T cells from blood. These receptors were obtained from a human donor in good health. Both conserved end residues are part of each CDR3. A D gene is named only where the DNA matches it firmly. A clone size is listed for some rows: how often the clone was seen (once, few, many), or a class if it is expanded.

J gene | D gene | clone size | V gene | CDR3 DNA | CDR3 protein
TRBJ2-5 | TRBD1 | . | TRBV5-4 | TGTGCCAGCAGCTTGCAGGGGGTCCAAGAGACCCAGTACTTC | CASSLQGVQETQYF
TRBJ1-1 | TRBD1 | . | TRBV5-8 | TGTGCCAGCAGCTTGGGGCAGGGGGAGGCTTTCTTT | CASSLGQGEAFF
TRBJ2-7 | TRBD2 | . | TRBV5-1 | TGCGCCAGCAGCTTGTCCGGGACTACCTACGAGCAGTACTTC | CASSLSGTTYEQYF
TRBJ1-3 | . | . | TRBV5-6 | TGTGCCAGCAGCGGTAAAGGGGCCGGAAACACCATATATTTT | CASSGKGAGNTIYF
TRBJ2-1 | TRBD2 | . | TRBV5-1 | TGCGCCAGCAGCTCCGGACTAGCGGGGGCCGTTACAGATGAGCAGTTCTTC | CASSSGLAGAVTDEQFF
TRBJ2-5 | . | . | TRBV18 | TGTGCCAGCTCACCACCAGGCCAAGAGACCCAGTACTTC | CASSPPGQETQYF
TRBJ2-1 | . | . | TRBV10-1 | TGCGCCAGCAGTGAGTCGATGGGGGCCGGTGAGCAGTTCTTC | CASSESMGAGEQFF
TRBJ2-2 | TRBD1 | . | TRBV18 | TGTGCCAGCTCACCCCTAATGTACCGGACAGGGGGCACCGGGGAGCTGTTTTTT | CASSPLMYRTGGTGELFF
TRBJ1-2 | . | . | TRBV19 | TGTGCCAGTAGTATAGGGTCAGCTAACTATGGCTACACCTTC | CASSIGSANYGYTF
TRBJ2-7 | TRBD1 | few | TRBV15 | TGTGCCACACGGGGGGGACAGGGGCACTCCTACGAGCAGTACTTC | CATRGGQGHSYEQYF
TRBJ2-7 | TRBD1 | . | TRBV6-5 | TGTGCCAGCAAGCTCGATACAGGGGGCGGCGAGCAGTACTTC | CASKLDTGGGEQYF
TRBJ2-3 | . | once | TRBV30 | TGTGCCTGGACTCGCATGACGGGCGGGCTAGCCCCTAGCACAGATACGCAGTATTTT | CAWTRMTGGLAPSTDTQYF
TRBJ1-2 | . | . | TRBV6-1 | TGTGCCAGCTCCCTCGGGGGCTATGGCTACACCTTC | CASSLGGYGYTF
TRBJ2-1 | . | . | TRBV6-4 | TGTGCCAGCTACTCGATTAAGAAGCAGTTCTTC | CASYSIKKQFF
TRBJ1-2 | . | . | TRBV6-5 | TGTGCCAGCAGCTCCAGGAGGGGGTTGGGCTACACCTTC | CASSSRRGLGYTF
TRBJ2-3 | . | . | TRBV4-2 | TGTGCCAGCAGCCGGGCCGATACGCAGTATTTT | CASSRADTQYF
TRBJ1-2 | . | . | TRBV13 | TGTGCCAGCAGCCCCAGGGGCTATGGCTACACCTTC | CASSPRGYGYTF
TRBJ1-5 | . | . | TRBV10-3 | TGTGCCATCAGTGAGTCCGCACAGGTTAGCAATCAGCCCCAGCATTTT | CAISESAQVSNQPQHF
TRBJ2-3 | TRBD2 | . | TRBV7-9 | TGTGCCAGCAGCTTGACTAGCGGAAGCACAGATACGCAGTATTTT | CASSLTSGSTDTQYF
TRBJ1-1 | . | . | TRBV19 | TGTGCCAGTAGTATGGGGGGTCGAACTGAAGCTTTCTTT | CASSMGGRTEAFF
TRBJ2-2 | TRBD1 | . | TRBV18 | TGTGCCAGCTCACCACTGGGACAGGGGTCGTACACCGGGGAGCTGTTTTTT | CASSPLGQGSYTGELFF
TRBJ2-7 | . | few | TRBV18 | TGTGCCAGCTCACCACGAGCCTTTAGGGGGGGATACGAGCAGTACTTC | CASSPRAFRGGYEQYF
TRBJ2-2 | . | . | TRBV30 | TGTGCCTGGAGAGTCGGAGGTTACACCGGGGAGCTGTTTTTT | CAWRVGGYTGELFF
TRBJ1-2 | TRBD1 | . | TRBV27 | TGTGCCAGCAGTGGGACAGGGGTTGGCTACACCTTC | CASSGTGVGYTF